Shown below are 21 T cell receptor beta chains from a single sample sequenced in a study of OX40 agonist ivuxolimab in advanced cancers. This table comes from immunoSEQ multiplex PCR, and its TCRdb copy is limited to in-frame clones, with some not included. This sample has about 80,000 clones; around 86% occur once, and the top ten carry about 0.25%. This specimen consisted of CD4+ or CD8+ T cells sorted from blood, obtained in a trial of the OX40 agonist ivuxolimab. The receptors were sampled from an adult with an advanced solid tumor such as melanoma, head and neck, liver or kidney cancer.

The chain employs TRBV7-9 and TRBJ2-1, with 13 bases matching TRBD2. Germline-derived CDR1 and CDR2 are SEHNR and FQNEAQ (reference sequence). There are 15 residues in the CDR3. V was pared by 3 bases and J by 9 bases, with 5 bases of the junction left unmatched. The CDR3 reads CASSLTSGRNSEQFF. The CDR3 DNA is TGTGCCAGCAGCTTGACTAGCGGGAGGAACAGTGAGCAGTTCTTC.

CDR3 nucleotides: TGTGCCAGCAGCTTCGGGCTTGGGACTGAAGCTTTCTTT. Translating gives CASSFGLGTEAFF. The genes are TRBV5-4 and TRBJ1-1; D is unclear. The V gene's germline CDR1 is SGHNT and CDR2 YYREEE (reference sequence). V lost 2 bases to trimming and J lost 5 bases, with 10 bases between them. The CDR3 is 13 residues long.

The chain employs TRBV9 and TRBJ2-1; 13 nucleotides match TRBD2. The length of the CDR3 is 15 residues. Germline V gene sequence: CDR1 SGDLS, CDR2 YYNGEE. V shed 2 bases and J 9 bases; nucleotides not matched to a gene: 5. The CDR3 here is CASSVLGLAGAEQFF. CDR3 DNA sequence: TGTGCCAGCAGCGTCCTTGGACTAGCGGGAGCTGAGCAGTTCTTC.

This clone was observed a single time. V usage is TRBV7-9 and J usage is TRBJ1-1; no clear D. CDR3 size: 13 residues. V was shortened by 5 bases and J by 0 bases, with 7 bases between the two germline ends. Germline values: CDR1 SEHNR, CDR2 FQNEAQ (reference sequence). CDR3 in amino acids: CASSRAVNTEAFF. The CDR3, as DNA: TGTGCCAGCAGCCGGGCCGTGAACACTGAAGCTTTCTTT.

This chain connects TRBV27 to TRBJ2-4; 10 positions match TRBD1. In germline, CDR1 is MNHEY, CDR2 SMNVEV (reference sequence). The CDR3 sequence is 16 residues long. V dropped 5 bases and J dropped 0; count of bases not matched to a gene: 4. CDR3 sequence reads: CASSRGQGLAKNIQYF. The CDR3 region has the DNA TGTGCCAGCAGTAGGGGACAGGGGCTAGCCAAAAACATTCAGTACTTC.

The rearrangement uses TRBV11-2 and TRBJ2-7; weak D call: TRBD1 (6 bases). CDR1 and CDR2 from the germline V gene are SGHAT and FQNNGV. This CDR3 has 14 amino acids. V was clipped by 3 bases and J by 3 bases, with 12 bases between them. This chain's CDR3 is CASSFTQGLYEQYF. The CDR3 DNA is TGTGCCAGCAGCTTCACCCAGGGGCTCTACGAGCAGTACTTC.

The chain couples TRBV11-2 to TRBJ2-7; 14 positions agree with TRBD2. V shed 3 bases and J 5 bases; nucleotides not matched to a gene: 6. CDR3 length: 16 residues. Germline V CDR1 and CDR2: SGHAT, FQNNGV. This CDR3 is CASSFEGLAGVDEQYF. As DNA, the CDR3 is TGTGCCAGCAGCTTCGAGGGACTAGCGGGAGTGGACGAGCAGTACTTC.

The genes are TRBV14 and TRBJ2-7, with TRBD2 matching over 14 bases. The germline gives CDR1 SGHDN, CDR2 FVKESK. The V segment lost 1 base and the J segment 10 bases; nucleotides outside the gene matches: 21. The length of the CDR3 is 20 residues. The CDR3, as DNA: TGTGCCAGCAGCCAAGCACCACCGGGACTAGCGGGAGAGTTAAGACAAGAACAGTACTTC. Encoded protein: CASSQAPPGLAGELRQEQYF.

The rearrangement uses TRBV5-1 and TRBJ1-4; the D gene is possibly TRBD1 (6 bases). Between the trimmed V and J ends, which lost 3 bases and 3 bases, there was a span of 12 bases. Germline-derived CDR1 and CDR2 are SGHRS and YFSETQ. The CDR3 loop spans 15 amino acids. Here the CDR3 reads CASSSRTDSNEKLFF. CDR3 DNA sequence: TGCGCCAGCAGCTCCCGGACAGACTCTAATGAAAAACTGTTTTTT.

In its sample, this clone was seen once. V gene TRBV15 combines with J gene TRBJ2-3; no definite D call. The germline V gene encodes CDR1 LNHNV and CDR2 YYDKDF (reference sequence). V lost 1 base and J lost 0, with 14 bases in between. CDR3 length: 17 amino acids. As DNA, the CDR3 is TGTGCCACCAGCAGAGGGGCCAGCCCTACTAGCACAGATACGCAGTATTTT. This encodes CATSRGASPTSTDTQYF.

J is TRBJ1-3 and V is TRBV20-1, with D hard to call. The CDR3 contains 11 residues. CDR1 and CDR2 (germline): DFQATT, SNEGSKA (reference sequence). The V and J ends lost 5 bases and 4 bases respectively, with 6 bases between them. CDR3 DNA: TGCAGTGCTTACGGGGGAAACACCATATATTTT. Amino acid sequence: CSAYGGNTIYF.

This rearrangement joins TRBV27 to TRBJ2-6; D gene uncertain. V lost 2 bases and J 2 bases, leaving 10 bases between the germline ends. There are 16 residues in the CDR3. Germline values: CDR1 MNHEY, CDR2 SMNVEV (reference sequence). The CDR3 region is CASSLREATGANVLTF. The DNA for the CDR3 is TGTGCCAGCAGTTTACGCGAGGCGACTGGGGCCAACGTCCTGACTTTC.

This chain joins TRBV6-6 and TRBJ1-2; 10 positions agree with TRBD1. Trimming cost V 2 bases and J 8 bases; bases outside gene matches: 8. The CDR3 extends over 15 amino acids. The germline V gene has CDR1 MNHNY and CDR2 SVGAGI (reference sequence). The CDR3 DNA reads as TGTGCCAGCAGTTACGCCGGACAGGGGGTGGAGGGCTACACCTTC. The encoded protein is CASSYAGQGVEGYTF.

J is TRBJ1-2 and V is TRBV9, with D unclear. CDR3 length: 15 amino acids. V lost 0 bases and J 5 bases, leaving 14 bases between the germline ends. CDR1 SGDLS and CDR2 YYNGEE come from the germline V gene. CDR3 in DNA: TGTGCCAGCAGCGTAGGTGGGGATAGTACTTATGGCTACACCTTC. Its translation: CASSVGGDSTYGYTF.

The V call is TRBV5-4, the J call TRBJ1-1; D is perhaps TRBD1 (5 bases). The CDR3 runs to 16 residues. Trimming left V 2 bases short and J 0 bases short, with 14 bases between. Germline-derived CDR1 and CDR2 are SGHNT and YYREEE (reference sequence). The CDR3 here is CASSLTGRTMNTEAFF. Written as DNA, the CDR3 is TGTGCCAGCAGCTTAACAGGACGGACAATGAACACTGAAGCTTTCTTT.

For the CDR3, the DNA is TGTGCCAGCAGCCGTCGGACAGGGGACTACGAGCAGTACTTC. As protein: CASSRRTGDYEQYF. V usage is TRBV6-5 and J usage is TRBJ2-7, with 9 bases identical to TRBD1. V dropped 6 bases and J dropped 3; count of bases not matched to a gene: 6. The CDR3 is 14 residues long. CDR1 is MNHEY, CDR2 SVGAGI, per germline.

The rearrangement joins TRBV4-1 to TRBJ2-2; D is ambiguous. V lost 0 bases to trimming and J lost 5 bases, with 16 bases between them. Looked up from germline, CDR1 is MGHRA and CDR2 is YSYEKL. This CDR3 has 17 amino acids. This chain's CDR3 is CASSQEATEVRTGELFF. For the CDR3, the DNA is TGCGCCAGCAGCCAAGAGGCGACTGAAGTGAGAACCGGGGAGCTGTTTTTT.

The chain recombines TRBV15 with TRBJ2-7; unclear D gene. In germline, CDR1 is LNHNV, CDR2 YYDKDF (reference sequence). V shed 5 bases and J shed 0 bases, with 14 bases lying between them. This CDR3 is built from 15 residues. The CDR3: CATSSGNSLSYEQYF. Here the CDR3 DNA reads TGTGCCACCAGCTCTGGTAACAGCCTCTCCTACGAGCAGTACTTC.

The CDR3 nucleotides are TGTGCCAGCAGCCCGGAGTCTAGCGGGAGTCCCTACGAGCAGTACTTC. This codes for CASSPESSGSPYEQYF. The chain couples TRBV11-2 to TRBJ2-7; 10 positions agree with TRBD2. V was pared by 5 bases and J by 2 bases, with 9 bases of the junction left unmatched. The CDR3 consists of 16 residues. Germline V gene sequence: CDR1 SGHAT, CDR2 FQNNGV.

The V gene is TRBV5-1, the J gene TRBJ1-4; tentatively, D is TRBD1 (6 bases). CDR3 length: 17 residues. Germline V gene data show CDR1 as SGHRS and CDR2 as YFSETQ. V lost 5 bases and J 0 bases, leaving 17 bases between the germline ends. DNA of the CDR3: TGCGCCAGCAGTCTTTTGCCCCACAGGGCAACTAATGAAAAACTGTTTTTT. It translates to CASSLLPHRATNEKLFF.

The V and J genes are TRBV7-9 and TRBJ2-7; perhaps D is TRBD1 or TRBD2 (5 bases each). From germline, CDR1 is SEHNR and CDR2 FQNEAQ (reference sequence). The CDR3 runs 15 residues. The V end lost 4 bases, the J end lost 7 bases, and 20 bases lay between the germline ends. CDR3 coding DNA: TGTGCCAGCAGCTCCGTGAACCGGGACGCCGGTGAGCAGTACTTC. Its protein is CASSSVNRDAGEQYF.